This entry concerns a single T cell receptor (beta chain). Antigen unknown. The length of the CDR3 is 12 residues. Looked up from germline, CDR1 is SQVTM and CDR2 is ANQGSEA. V shed 7 bases, J shed 5 bases, and the junction held 7 bases outside the gene matches. The data were obtained in a study of STAT5B mutations in CD4+ large granular lymphocyte leukemia. The wider study: Healthy donors showed HLA-associated enrichment of the CDR3 'QG' motif. Overall study findings and caveats: Higher CD4+ than CD8+ T-LGLL clonality might reflect small sample size. Compared with healthy controls (2/35), patient top clones favored TRBV06 (8/27).

Original data processing: Productive clonotypes were detectable down to 2.59 x 10-5 frequency. Generated by immunoSEQ multiplex PCR, the TCRdb table keeps only in-frame clones and is missing some. V, J and clone size were drawn from that table, and D and trimming were deduced from the DNA. This table holds fewer than 50,000 clones, approximately 86% found once. The chain combines TRBV29-1 with TRBJ2-5, with 7 bases that match TRBD2. This receptor was obtained from a human donor in good health. The sample was CD4+ T cells from blood buffy coats. CDR3 nucleotide sequence: TGCAGCGGGGGGGAGGGCTCGGAGACCCAGTACTTC. Residues: CSGGEGSETQYF.